Presented here are 26 T cell receptor beta chains from one specimen sequenced in a study of T cell responses to AZD1222 COVID-19 vaccine (dated by TCRdb to about 2021). Library preparation employed the immunoSEQ multiplex PCR assay. TCRdb obtained this table from immuneACCESS and retained in-frame rearrangements with V and J assigned. These tables miss some clones; where compared with another copy, unresolved V genes account for less than half of the shortfall, and the remainder is unexplained. Across this sample there are roughly 130,000 clones, with 91% seen only once. The ten largest clones take up around 8% of the sample. The time point label here, explained by the study, means: about 28 days (+/-7) after the second vaccine dose. The intended sense of this specimen's treatment or condition label: meningococcal conjugate vaccine given as trial control. Source: peripheral blood, taken 28 days after the second dose of the MenACWY control vaccine. These receptors all stem from an adult who received the MenACWY meningococcal vaccine as a control.

The V gene is TRBV6-1, the J gene TRBJ1-5; D is possibly TRBD1 (6 bases). The V and J ends lost 3 bases and 3 bases respectively, with 12 bases between them. CDR3 length: 15 residues. Germline CDR1 and CDR2: MNHNS and SASEGT. CDR3 sequence (DNA): TGTGCCAGCAGTGACCAGGGGCTTGACAATCAGCCCCAGCATTTT. This codes for CASSDQGLDNQPQHF.

The rearrangement links TRBV24-1 to TRBJ2-5; 8 bases match TRBD1. Germline CDR1 and CDR2: KGHDR and SFDVKD. J gave up 4 bases and V 0 bases, and 6 bases lay outside the gene matches. CDR3 size: 16 residues. The CDR3 DNA follows: TGTGCCACCAGTGATTTGAATGACAGGGGTGGAGAGACCCAGTACTTC. It codes for CATSDLNDRGGETQYF.

J is TRBJ2-1 and V is TRBV28; 9 bases match TRBD2. The V and J ends lost 10 bases and 1 base, in that order; junction bases with no gene match: 5. This CDR3 contains 14 residues. CDR1 and CDR2 from the germline V gene are MDHEN and SYDVKM. The CDR3 spells CATGTSSSYNEQFF. CDR3 nucleotides: TGTGCCACCGGGACTAGCAGTTCCTACAATGAGCAGTTCTTC.

The rearrangement links TRBV28 to TRBJ2-7, with 9 positions matching TRBD1. With 5 bases clipped from V and 4 bases from J, the junction kept 18 bases outside the gene matches. The germline V gene encodes CDR1 MDHEN and CDR2 SYDVKM. The CDR3 spans 18 residues. CDR3: CASSDSGTGLGGLYEQYF. The CDR3, as DNA: TGTGCCAGCAGTGACTCCGGGACAGGGCTAGGGGGACTTTACGAGCAGTACTTC. The full variable domain, its missing parts supplied by reference TRBV28 and TRBJ2-7, is DVKVTQSSRYLVKRTGEKVFLECVQDMDHENMFWYRQDPGLGLRLIYFSYDVKMKEKGDIPEGYSVSREKKERFSLILESASTNQTSMYLCASSDSGTGLGGLYEQYFGPGTRLTVT.

This clone was seen more than once but under ten times. The rearrangement joins TRBV19 to TRBJ2-3, with 10 nucleotides matching TRBD1. Per germline, CDR1 LNHDA and CDR2 SQIVND (reference sequence). With 9 bases clipped from V and 3 bases from J, the junction kept 12 bases outside the gene matches. This CDR3 spans 16 amino acids. CDR3 bases: TGTGCCAGCTCAAAAGGGGGACAGGGGCATACAGATACGCAGTATTTT. Translation: CASSKGGQGHTDTQYF.

The rearrangement joins TRBV7-9 to TRBJ1-3; 7 positions match TRBD1. V shed 1 base, J shed 3 bases, and the junction held 0 bases outside the gene matches. Looked up from germline, CDR1 is SEHNR and CDR2 is FQNEAQ (reference sequence). The CDR3 covers 14 residues. The DNA of the CDR3 is TGTGCCAGCAGCTTAGACAGGGGTGGAAACACCATATATTTT. It specifies CASSLDRGGNTIYF.

This clone was detected only once. This chain connects TRBV2 to TRBJ2-7; TRBD1 agrees at 7 bases. The trim removed 7 bases at V and 7 bases at J, leaving 13 bases unmatched. Germline V CDR1 and CDR2: SNHLY, FYNNEI. This CDR3 comprises 14 residues. The CDR3: CASTGTDPFLEQYF. CDR3 sequence (DNA): TGTGCCAGCACCGGGACAGATCCTTTCTTGGAGCAGTACTTC.

A few counts support this clone. The J gene is TRBJ2-7, the V gene TRBV10-1, with TRBD1 identical over 8 bases. V lost 5 bases and J lost 2; bases outside the gene matches: 5. The CDR3 extends over 14 amino acids. Germline V CDR1 and CDR2: WNHNN, SYGVQD (reference sequence). CDR3 coding DNA: TGCGCCAGCAGTACCGGGACAGGAGCCTACGAGCAGTACTTC. Its protein product is CASSTGTGAYEQYF.

This sequence joins TRBV5-6 and TRBJ1-2, with a weak D call TRBD1 (5 bases). CDR3 length equals 13 residues. Germline lookup yields CDR1 SGHDT and CDR2 YYEEEE. V was shortened by 4 bases and J by 12 bases, with 19 bases between the two germline ends. CDR3 amino acids: CASSAGLGGVHTF. CDR3 DNA: TGTGCCAGCAGCGCGGGACTGGGAGGGGTCCACACCTTC.

V is TRBV3-1 (or the pseudogene TRBV3-2) and J is TRBJ1-1, with a tentative D call TRBD1 (5 bases). The CDR3 has 11 residues. Germline V gene sequence: CDR1 LGHDT, CDR2 YNNKEL (reference sequence). V was trimmed by 8 bases and J by 7 bases, leaving 11 bases between them. For the CDR3, the DNA is TGTGCCAGCTCGACAGCTAATGAAGCTTTCTTT. Protein sequence: CASSTANEAFF.

The chain links TRBV9 to TRBJ1-6; D might be TRBD1 (5 bases). Germline V CDR1 and CDR2: SGDLS, YYNGEE. This CDR3 has 15 residues. The ends were cut back, 0 bases at V and 10 bases at J, with 14 bases in the middle. This CDR3 reads CASSVGVGPGSPLHF. CDR3 DNA sequence: TGTGCCAGCAGCGTAGGAGTGGGGCCTGGATCACCCCTCCACTTT.

The chain recombines TRBV12-3 or TRBV12-4 with TRBJ2-2, with 8 bases fitting TRBD2. The CDR3 contains 12 residues. With V trimmed by 11 bases and J by 6 bases, 5 bases remained unmatched. The CDR3 nucleotides are TGTGCCGTCCGGGGGGGAGCCGGGGAGCTGTTTTTT. Protein: CAVRGGAGELFF.

This chain uses TRBV6-5 with TRBJ1-4, with no clear D. The CDR3 covers 16 residues. Deletions cut 2 bases from V and 4 bases from J, with 14 bases between. CDR1 is MNHEY and CDR2 is SVGAGI in the germline V gene. The CDR3 DNA reads as TGTGCCAGCAGTTACCGTCCTACGTTTTTTAATGAAAAACTGTTTTTT. Its protein product is CASSYRPTFFNEKLFF.

This clone is a singleton in its sample. The rearrangement links TRBV5-6 to TRBJ1-5; 7 bases line up with TRBD1. Germline V gives CDR1 SGHDT, CDR2 YYEEEE. V trimming: 3 bases; J trimming: 6 bases; junction bases outside the gene matches: 6. The CDR3 loop spans 14 amino acids. In nucleotides, the CDR3 is TGTGCCAGCAGCTCTACAGGGGCGGGTCAGCCCCAGCATTTT. This codes for CASSSTGAGQPQHF.

This clone was recorded a few times. The rearrangement joins TRBV11-2 to TRBJ2-2, with D perhaps assigned TRBD1 or TRBD2 (6 bases each). V shed 1 base and J shed 7 bases, with 10 bases lying between them. Germline V CDR1 and CDR2: SGHAT, FQNNGV. The CDR3 consists of 14 residues. CDR3 region: CASSLVEGVGELFF. The CDR3 bases are TGTGCCAGCAGCTTAGTGGAGGGGGTCGGGGAGCTGTTTTTT. Full variable domain (outside the CDR3, taken from reference TRBV11-2 and TRBJ2-2): EAGVAQSPRYKIIEKRQSVAFWCNPISGHATLYWYQQILGQGPKLLIQFQNNGVVDDSQLPKDRFSAERLKGVDSTLKIQPAKLEDSAVYLCASSLVEGVGELFFGEGSRLTVL.

The rearrangement joins TRBV28 to TRBJ1-5; D is unresolved. CDR1 is MDHEN, CDR2 SYDVKM, per germline. The CDR3 has 14 amino acids. Trimming took 6 bases from V and 0 from J, leaving 9 bases between them. The CDR3 sequence: CASSQFNSNQPQHF. The CDR3 nucleotides read TGTGCCAGCAGCCAGTTTAATAGCAATCAGCCCCAGCATTTT.

This clone is a singleton in its sample. The chain uses TRBV21-1 and TRBJ2-3; TRBD1, the table's D call, was not compared with the DNA. TRBV21-1 has pseudogene status. This CDR3 is 14 amino acids long. CDR3 sequence reads: CASTPGQGLDTQYF. CDR3 sequence (DNA): TGTGCCAGCACCCCGGGACAGGGCCTGGATACGCAGTATTTT.

This chain joins TRBV6-5 and TRBJ1-1; D remains ambiguous. Germline CDR1 MNHEY, CDR2 SVGAGI. The V gene lost 0 bases and the J gene lost 6 bases, with 14 bases spanning the gap. The CDR3 is 15 amino acids. CDR3 in amino acids: CASSYSGGGVPEAFF. The CDR3 region has the DNA TGTGCCAGCAGTTACTCGGGAGGAGGCGTACCTGAAGCTTTCTTT.

The rearrangement links TRBV5-5 to TRBJ1-2; no firm D call. The CDR3 is made up of 12 amino acids. Germline V gene sequence: CDR1 SGHKS, CDR2 YYEKEE (reference sequence). V was shortened by 2 bases and J by 6 bases, with 8 bases between the two germline ends. CDR3 sequence reads: CASSFGNHGYTF. CDR3 nucleotide sequence: TGTGCCAGCAGCTTCGGTAATCATGGCTACACCTTC. Full variable domain (rest looked up from reference TRBV5-5 and TRBJ1-2): DAGVTQSPTHLIKTRGQQVTLRCSPISGHKSVSWYQQVLGQGPQFIFQYYEKEERGRGNFPDRFSARQFPNYSSELNVNALLLGDSALYLCASSFGNHGYTFGSGTRLTVV.

J is TRBJ1-6 and V is TRBV28; a weak D match, TRBD1 (6 bases). The germline CDR1 and CDR2 sequences are MDHEN and SYDVKM. Trimming shortened V by 6 bases and J by 2 bases, and 14 bases separated the two germline ends. The CDR3 totals 16 residues. CDR3 sequence: CASSVGGDTYNSPLHF. The DNA for the CDR3 is TGTGCCAGCAGCGTGGGCGGGGACACCTATAATTCACCCCTCCACTTT.

This chain uses TRBV6-5 with TRBJ2-3; 9 bases fit TRBD2. This CDR3 has 15 amino acids. Germline CDR1 reads MNHEY; CDR2 reads SVGAGI. Trimming removed 6 bases from V and 0 bases from J; junction bases left unmatched: 4. For the CDR3, the DNA is TGTGCCAGCAGCACAGCGGGAGGAAGCACAGATACGCAGTATTTT. Amino acids: CASSTAGGSTDTQYF.

The gene calls are TRBV3-1 (or the pseudogene TRBV3-2) and TRBJ1-2; a weak D match, TRBD1 (5 bases). Trimming removed 3 bases from V and 4 bases from J, with 18 bases in between. Looked up from germline, CDR1 is LGHDT and CDR2 is YNNKEL (reference sequence). The length of the CDR3 is 16 residues. The CDR3 here is CASSHSRQNTIYGYTF. In nucleotides, the CDR3 is TGTGCCAGCAGCCACTCCCGACAGAATACCATCTATGGCTACACCTTC.

The genes are TRBV25-1 and TRBJ2-7, with D unresolved. V dropped 2 bases and J dropped 1 base, with 9 bases sitting between them. This CDR3 contains 14 residues. Germline assignment: CDR1 MGHDK and CDR2 SYGVNS. The CDR3 is CASSEGLASYEQYF. The CDR3 nucleotides read TGTGCCAGCAGTGAAGGTTTGGCTTCCTACGAGCAGTACTTC.

The rearrangement links TRBV28 to TRBJ1-2; weak D call: TRBD1 (6 bases). This CDR3 has 13 residues. The germline V and J ends were trimmed by 8 bases and 4 bases, with 14 bases remaining between them. From germline, CDR1 is MDHEN and CDR2 SYDVKM. The CDR3 sequence is CASSGGGGYGYTF. The CDR3 DNA reads TGTGCCAGCTCTGGGGGGGGCGGCTATGGCTACACCTTC.

This sequence joins TRBV30 and TRBJ1-5; possible D gene TRBD1, 6 bases. There are 13 residues in the CDR3. Germline CDR1 is GTSNPN and CDR2 is SVGIG (reference sequence). V dropped 2 bases and J dropped 5 bases, with 10 bases sitting between them. The DNA of the CDR3 is TGTGCCTGGAGTCCGGGGGGCGATCAGCCCCAGCATTTT. Translated: CAWSPGGDQPQHF.

The V call is TRBV6-6, the J call TRBJ1-2; 8 positions match TRBD1. CDR1 is MNHNY and CDR2 is SVGAGI in the germline V gene (reference sequence). The CDR3 has 15 residues. The V and J ends lost 2 bases and 7 bases, in that order; junction bases with no gene match: 9. CDR3 sequence (DNA): TGTGCCAGCAGTTACCCAGGACAGGGTGGTGGTGGCTACACCTTC. This encodes CASSYPGQGGGGYTF.